This record concerns one T cell receptor (beta chain) sequence. The sample is drawn from a study of blood T cell repertoires in COVID-19. During active infection, Seattle patients enrolled and were then monitored through disease. This CDR3 is built from 15 residues. The V gene end was trimmed by 1 base and the J gene end by 7 bases; junction bases not matched to a gene: 7. Germline V gene data show CDR1 as LGHDT and CDR2 as YNNKEL (reference sequence). Original handling: Quantification of nucleated cells was approximated via reference gene primer amplification. Clones were sequenced by immunoSEQ multiplex PCR, and TCRdb holds only the in-frame ones, with some missing. D and trimming were read from the DNA, whereas the V and J calls and clone size are those reported in that table. The sample gives 140,000 to 150,000 clones, approximately 90% of which show up once; over 10% is in the top ten.

Sample: peripheral blood. The chain links TRBV3-1 (or the pseudogene TRBV3-2) to TRBJ2-1; 7 bases agree with TRBD1. The sequence was collected from a man aged 18-30 years with COVID-19, enrolled during active disease. CDR3 DNA sequence: TGTGCCAGCAGCCAAGGACAGGGACCGGTTAATGAGCAGTTCTTC. This translates into CASSQGQGPVNEQFF.